The 13 T cell receptor beta chains presented below share a single source sample, sequenced in a study of early T cells in non-severe SARS-CoV-2 infection. TCRdb recomputed calls from the 5' RACE reads with MiXCR, one row per CDR3 protein. Of approximately 22,000 distinct CDR3 sequences in the sample, approximately 5.8% are singletons; the top ten hold roughly 15%. Sample: whole blood, taken at baseline. The receptor source for this set is an adult who was a healthcare worker with PCR-confirmed SARS-CoV-2 infection or an uninfected control (not recorded which).

The genes are TRBV29-1 and TRBJ2-2, with D perhaps assigned TRBD1 or TRBD2 (5 bases each). V was cut by 0 bases and J by 0 bases, with 8 bases left in between. The V gene's germline CDR1 is SQVTM and CDR2 ANQGSEA. There are 15 residues in the CDR3. CDR3 in amino acids: CSVEDGTPNTGELFF. The CDR3, as DNA: TGCAGCGTTGAAGACGGGACCCCGAACACCGGGGAGCTGTTTTTT.

This clonotype is medium-sized within its sample. CDR3 in amino acids: CATSDQQGIYTDTQYF. CDR3 sequence (DNA): TGTGCCACCAGTGATCAGCAGGGGATTTACACAGATACGCAGTATTTT. V is TRBV24-1 and J is TRBJ2-3; possible D gene TRBD1, 6 bases. Germline loops: CDR1 KGHDR, CDR2 SFDVKD. V lost 3 bases and J 2 bases, leaving 14 bases between the germline ends. This CDR3 spans 16 amino acids.

This clonotype appeared a few times. Here the CDR3 reads CASTTELNEKLFF. The CDR3 DNA reads TGTGCCAGCACGACCGAGTTAAATGAAAAACTGTTTTTT. The rearrangement joins TRBV7-9 to TRBJ1-4; D is unresolved. Trimming removed 7 bases from V and 5 bases from J, with 11 bases in between. CDR1 and CDR2 (germline): SEHNR, FQNEAQ (reference sequence). This CDR3 comprises 13 residues.

At least ten counts were recorded for this clonotype. The chain couples TRBV19 to TRBJ2-1; D is uncertain. With 4 bases removed from V and 4 bases from J, the gap between germline ends came to 11 bases. From germline, CDR1 is LNHDA and CDR2 SQIVND (reference sequence). The CDR3 covers 14 residues. CDR3 sequence: CASSREGWYNEQFF. CDR3 DNA: TGTGCCAGTAGTAGGGAAGGTTGGTACAATGAGCAGTTCTTC.

This sequence joins TRBV5-5 and TRBJ1-6; TRBD1 agrees at 7 bases. This CDR3 spans 14 amino acids. J was trimmed by 10 bases and V by 4 bases; bases with no gene match: 8. The germline CDR1 and CDR2 sequences are SGHKS and YYEKEE (reference sequence). In nucleotides, the CDR3 is TGTGCCAGCAGCGGGTCGACAGGGCCGTCACCCCTCCACTTT. Protein sequence: CASSGSTGPSPLHF. Variable domain in full (rest from reference TRBV5-5 and TRBJ1-6): DAGVTQSPTHLIKTRGQQVTLRCSPISGHKSVSWYQQVLGQGPQFIFQYYEKEERGRGNFPDRFSARQFPNYSSELNVNALLLGDSALYLCASSGSTGPSPLHFGNGTRLTVT.

This sequence joins TRBV24-1 and TRBJ2-3; tentative D call: TRBD1 (5 bases). The CDR3 is made up of 13 amino acids. Trimming cost V 4 bases and J 7 bases, with 11 bases left between them. Germline-derived CDR1 and CDR2 are KGHDR and SFDVKD. The DNA for the CDR3 is TGTGCCACCAGTGAGGCTCAGGGATATACGCAGTATTTT. The encoded protein is CATSEAQGYTQYF.

This clonotype was seen repeatedly, ten times or more. The chain is built from TRBV5-6 and TRBJ1-1, with a weak D call TRBD1 (6 bases). Trimming stripped 4 bases from V and 8 bases from J, with 12 bases between. Germline V gives CDR1 SGHDT, CDR2 YYEEEE. This CDR3 spans 12 amino acids. The CDR3 DNA sequence: TGTGCCAGCAGCCAAGGAACAGGGGAAGCTTTCTTT. Translation: CASSQGTGEAFF.

This clonotype is a singleton in its sample. This chain connects TRBV2 to TRBJ1-4, with 12 bases that match TRBD1. V shed 4 bases and J 10 bases; nucleotides not matched to a gene: 7. Looked up from germline, CDR1 is SNHLY and CDR2 is FYNNEI. This CDR3 spans 15 amino acids. The CDR3 sequence: CASSGGQGAGGKLFF. In DNA form, the CDR3 reads TGTGCCAGCAGTGGGGGACAGGGGGCAGGCGGAAAACTGTTTTTT.

This clonotype was counted ten times or more. This chain connects TRBV14 to TRBJ1-1; D is undetermined. Trimming took 0 bases from V and 5 from J, leaving 10 bases between them. The CDR3 spans 14 residues. Germline loops: CDR1 SGHDN, CDR2 FVKESK. The DNA for the CDR3 is TGTGCCAGCAGCCAAGAGAGGGTTCGGACTGAAGCTTTCTTT. Translation gives CASSQERVRTEAFF.

A few counts support this clonotype. This rearrangement joins TRBV7-9 to TRBJ1-2, with D perhaps matching TRBD1 (5 bases). The length of the CDR3 is 13 residues. Trimming left V 1 base short and J 6 bases short, with 9 bases between. Germline V CDR1 and CDR2: SEHNR, FQNEAQ (reference sequence). The CDR3 DNA follows: TGTGCCAGCAGCTTAGTAGGGACTAATGGCTACACCTTC. This translates into CASSLVGTNGYTF.

This clonotype was detected ten times or more. The chain links TRBV29-1 to TRBJ2-7; a weak D match, TRBD2 (6 bases). CDR1 and CDR2 (germline): SQVTM, ANQGSEA. Trimming took 1 base from V and 4 from J, leaving 8 bases between them. CDR3 length: 12 amino acids. In nucleotides, the CDR3 is TGCAGCGTTGAAGGGGCGGGGTACGAGCAGTACTTC. It encodes CSVEGAGYEQYF.

This clonotype rates as medium-sized. V usage is TRBV3-1 and J usage is TRBJ1-5; D is possibly TRBD1 (5 bases). This CDR3 has 15 residues. V was clipped by 3 bases and J by 5 bases, with 14 bases between them. CDR1 is LGHDT, CDR2 YNNKEL, per germline (reference sequence). This CDR3 is CASSQGGASHQPQHF. For the CDR3, the DNA is TGTGCCAGCAGCCAGGGAGGGGCGAGTCATCAGCCCCAGCATTTT.

This clonotype occurred many times. This sequence joins TRBV12-3 or TRBV12-4 and TRBJ1-1; the D gene is possibly TRBD1 (5 bases). The CDR3 loop spans 16 amino acids. V was trimmed by 5 bases and J by 6 bases, leaving 22 bases between them. The CDR3 spells CASSVIPRAGSPEAFF. The CDR3 DNA follows: TGTGCCAGCAGTGTAATCCCGCGTGCAGGGTCCCCTGAAGCTTTCTTT.